The 3 T cell receptor beta chains listed next were all sequenced from one sample in a study of blood T cell repertoires in COVID-19. Assay: immunoSEQ multiplex PCR; the TCRdb copy retains only in-frame clones and omits some. The table includes about 190,000 clones, less than 90% detected once. Sequencing was carried out using peripheral blood. The receptor source for this set is a young man with acute or convalescent COVID-19.

Remarks on this clone: The sample contains more than one DNA sequence encoding this CDR3. The rearrangement links TRBV7-3 to TRBJ2-1; possible D gene TRBD2, 6 bases. V was cut by 4 bases and J by 9 bases, with 10 bases left in between. Germline loops: CDR1 SGHTA, CDR2 FQGTGA. This CDR3 contains 12 residues. Here the CDR3 reads CASSSSGGEQFF. CDR3 sequence (DNA): TGTGCCAGCAGCTCCTCCGGGGGTGAGCAGTTCTTC.

This clone was seen more than once but under ten times. V is TRBV28 and J is TRBJ1-3, with unresolved D. CDR3 length: 14 amino acids. Germline CDR1 reads MDHEN; CDR2 reads SYDVKM. V was clipped by 3 bases and J by 3 bases, with 9 bases between them. CDR3 DNA sequence: TGTGCCAGCAGTTTTAGCCTTGGTGGAAACACCATATATTTT. Translation gives CASSFSLGGNTIYF.

The chain carries TRBV7-2 and TRBJ1-2; 8 bases map to TRBD1. The CDR3 contains 15 residues. CDR1 and CDR2 (germline): SGHTA, FQGNSA. Germline trimming cut 5 bases from V and 6 bases from J; bases unmatched to any gene: 11. The CDR3 protein is CASSLGQGASDGYTF. CDR3 DNA: TGTGCCAGCAGCCTAGGGCAGGGGGCTTCGGATGGCTACACCTTC. The full variable domain, rest sourced from reference TRBV7-2 and TRBJ1-2, is GAGVSQSPSNKVTEKGKDVELRCDPISGHTALYWYRQSLGQGLEFLIYFQGNSAPDKSGLPSDRFSAERTGGSVSTLTIQRTQQEDSAVYLCASSLGQGASDGYTFGSGTRLTVV.